These 3 T cell receptor beta chains were sequenced from one sample in a study of blood T cell repertoires in COVID-19. The method was immunoSEQ multiplex PCR; TCRdb's version includes in-frame clones alone and lacks a portion of them. Found here are 240,000 or so clones, roughly 90% of them singletons; the top ten hold roughly 0.8%. Sequencing was performed on peripheral blood. All receptors derive from a woman aged 25 to 45 with acute or convalescent COVID-19.

The genes are TRBV10-3 and TRBJ1-3; 7 bases line up with TRBD1. Germline V gene data show CDR1 as ENHRY and CDR2 as SYGVKD. J gave up 0 bases and V 6 bases, and 5 bases lay outside the gene matches. The length of the CDR3 is 15 residues. The CDR3 DNA sequence: TGTGCCATCAGCAACCGGGACAGCTCTGGAAACACCATATATTTT. Its protein is CAISNRDSSGNTIYF.

This chain connects TRBV10-3 to TRBJ1-6; the D is unclear. With 6 bases removed from V and 8 bases from J, the gap between germline ends came to 11 bases. This CDR3 comprises 13 residues. The V gene's germline CDR1 is ENHRY and CDR2 SYGVKD. CDR3 in amino acids: CAIRRAQDSPLHF. CDR3 DNA: TGTGCCATCAGGAGGGCACAAGATTCACCCCTCCACTTT.

The chain couples TRBV19 to TRBJ2-7; D is possibly TRBD2 (6 bases). V was clipped by 4 bases and J by 7 bases, with 17 bases between them. CDR3 size: 14 residues. The germline V gene encodes CDR1 LNHDA and CDR2 SQIVND (reference sequence). CDR3 amino acids: CASSNTAGGPEQYF. As DNA, the CDR3 is TGTGCCAGTAGTAACACCGCAGGAGGGCCGGAGCAGTACTTC. The full variable domain, its missing parts supplied by reference TRBV19 and TRBJ2-7, is DGGITQSPKYLFRKEGQNVTLSCEQNLNHDAMYWYRQDPGQGLRLIYYSQIVNDFQKGDIAEGYSVSREKKESFPLTVTSAQKNPTAFYLCASSNTAGGPEQYFGPGTRLTVT.